Listed below are T cell receptor beta chains from one sample, sequenced in a study of blood T cells in healthy people across ages. TCRdb reprocessed the 5' RACE reads via MiXCR and lists one record per CDR3 protein. Among over a million distinct CDR3 sequences listed, 45% were seen once. Sequencing was carried out using blood. Receptors were obtained from a woman aged 60-75 years in good health. Both conserved end residues are part of each CDR3. The D gene is left open where the match is weak. The size field is filled for only some rows; it gives once, few, many or a size class.

j_gene	v_gene	d_gene	abundance	CDR3aa	CDR3nt
TRBJ1-1	TRBV7-2	-	-	CASSPQGIERSGAFF	TGTGCCAGCAGCCCCCAGGGTATCGAGAGATCCGGAGCTTTCTTT
TRBJ1-2	TRBV2	-	-	CASSMSDLYGYTF	TGTGCCAGCAGTATGTCGGACCTCTATGGCTACACCTTC
TRBJ2-5	TRBV27	-	once	CASSSVGRETQYF	TGTGCCAGCAGTTCCGTGGGCCGGGAGACCCAGTACTTC
TRBJ2-7	TRBV10-3	-	-	CAISAPEQEAAYEQYF	TGTGCCATCAGTGCCCCTGAGCAGGAGGCCGCCTACGAGCAGTACTTC
TRBJ2-7	TRBV10-3	-	-	CAISESVRERSYEQYF	TGTGCCATCAGTGAGTCTGTCAGGGAGCGTTCCTACGAGCAGTACTTC
TRBJ2-1	TRBV4-2	TRBD2	-	CASSQIAGGFQETQFF	TGTGCCAGCAGTCAAATAGCGGGAGGGTTCCAAGAGACCCAGTTCTTC
TRBJ2-7	TRBV10-1	-	-	CASSGVRETHEQYF	TGCGCCAGCAGCGGGGTTCGGGAGACCCACGAGCAGTACTTC
TRBJ1-4	TRBV7-2	-	-	CASSLMGGSGPEKLFF	TGTGCCAGCAGCTTGATGGGTGGCTCAGGACCTGAAAAACTGTTTTTT
TRBJ2-7	TRBV19	TRBD2	once	CASSIRVGTSGSIDEQYF	TGTGCCAGTAGTATCCGTGTCGGGACTAGCGGGAGTATCGACGAGCAGTACTTC
TRBJ2-7	TRBV7-9	-	few	CASSFVDSEQYF	TGTGCCAGCAGCTTTGTCGACTCCGAGCAGTACTTC
TRBJ1-5	TRBV5-1	-	few	CASRRDSNQPQHF	TGCGCCAGCCGCAGGGATAGCAATCAGCCCCAGCATTTT
TRBJ1-1	TRBV7-2	TRBD1	few	CASSYRGLGTEAFF	TGTGCCAGCAGCTACAGGGGTTTGGGGACTGAAGCTTTCTTT
TRBJ2-5	TRBV6-2/TRBV6-3	-	-	CATGKGYGQYF	TGTGCCACGGGAAAGGGTTACGGGCAGTACTTC
TRBJ2-7	TRBV5-6	TRBD2	-	CASNVAAGGSDEQYF	TGTGCCAGCAACGTCGCAGCGGGAGGGTCGGACGAGCAGTACTTC
TRBJ1-1	TRBV6-1	-	-	CASRYEGGGAFF	TGTGCCAGCAGGTATGAGGGAGGAGGAGCTTTCTTT
TRBJ1-5	TRBV30	-	-	CAWGGNNQPQHF	TGTGCCTGGGGGGGAAACAATCAGCCCCAGCATTTT
TRBJ2-7	TRBV6-2/TRBV6-3	-	-	CASSYVVFYEQYF	TGTGCCAGCAGTTACGTTGTGTTTTACGAGCAGTACTTC
TRBJ2-1	TRBV2	TRBD1	-	CASSEAGNRGVRNEQFF	TGTGCCAGCAGTGAAGCGGGGAACAGGGGTGTAAGAAATGAGCAGTTCTTC
TRBJ2-1	TRBV7-9	-	once	CAEGGGRVQFF	TGTGCCGAAGGAGGGGGTAGGGTGCAGTTCTTC
TRBJ2-3	TRBV10-1	-	few	CASSESGRDTQYF	TGCGCCAGCAGTGAGTCAGGTCGGGATACGCAGTATTTT
TRBJ2-7	TRBV12-3/TRBV12-4	TRBD1	few	CASSLAGGASYEQYF	TGTGCCAGCAGTTTAGCAGGGGGCGCCTCCTACGAGCAGTACTTC
TRBJ1-5	TRBV7-9	-	-	CASSFFVQPQHF	TGTGCCAGCAGCTTCTTTGTTCAGCCCCAGCATTTT
TRBJ1-2	TRBV6-5	TRBD1	few	CASSTRQGAGYTF	TGTGCCAGCAGTACCCGACAGGGGGCTGGCTACACCTTC
TRBJ2-3	TRBV7-6	-	few	CASSWDADSPGTDTQYF	TGTGCCAGCAGCTGGGACGCTGACAGTCCTGGCACAGATACGCAGTATTTT